This T cell receptor (beta chain) originates from a study of shared clonotypes between healthy human individuals. V gave up 0 bases and J gave up 4 bases, with 12 bases separating them. Germline V CDR1 and CDR2: SGHDN, FVKESK. The CDR3 spans 16 residues. The authors ran the assay at deep level. Authors' analysis steps: Junction-only sequences without quality scores were provided by ImmunoSEQ, so filtering was different. Method: immunoSEQ multiplex PCR; TCRdb's copy keeps in-frame clones and lacks some. The DNA was the basis for D and trimming; V, J and clone size are from that table. This repertoire shows about 2,100,000 clones, approximately 94% found once; its top ten account for roughly 1.7%. In the case of this clone: The antigen is undetermined.

Naive CD8 cells lacked CD45RO and underwent positive selection for CCR7, leaving out terminally differentiated effector memory CD45RA+ cells. Caucasian adults residing in Nashville, Tennessee made up all the donors. Overall study findings and caveats: Only a few donors were included, so the genetic and exposure-history diversity represented was limited.

The clonotype comes from a man between 18 and 29 years old in good health. Some clones in this sample may be carry-over from other donors' samples. This sequence joins TRBV14 and TRBJ1-4; D might be TRBD1 (5 bases). The sequenced sample consisted of naive CD8+ T cells from PBMCs. CDR3 residues: CASSQDGEGLNEKLFF. CDR3 nucleotide sequence: TGTGCCAGCAGCCAAGATGGCGAGGGACTTAATGAAAAACTGTTTTTT.